This TCR beta chain was captured by sequencing in a study of T cell responses to AZD1222 COVID-19 vaccine. General study points: Spike-specific TCR breadth and depth both grew after two AZD1222 doses.

CDR3 length: 14 residues. In germline, CDR1 is SNHLY, CDR2 FYNNEI. V lost 7 bases and J lost 7, with 20 bases in between. The protocol was immunoSEQ multiplex PCR, while the TCRdb copy is restricted to in-frame clones and leaves out a portion. The repertoire holds about 190,000 clones, with around 90% as singletons. Concerning this clone itself: The antigen is not known.

The starting material was peripheral blood, obtained on day 0 of AZD1222 vaccination. The receptor comes from an adult in good health. The chain employs TRBV2 and TRBJ2-7, with D maybe TRBD2 (5 bases). DNA of the CDR3: TGTGCCAGCAAGGACCCAGCGGTACTCGGGGAGCAGTACTTC. Translation: CASKDPAVLGEQYF.